This TCR beta chain was identified in a study of blood T cells in healthy people across ages. The germline V gene encodes CDR1 MDHEN and CDR2 SYDVKM. This CDR3 has 19 residues. With 4 bases clipped from V and 8 bases from J, the junction kept 21 bases outside the gene matches. This clonotype appeared many times. Together with a sample-barcoded 5' primer, a J-beta primer mix was included in a second PCR lasting about 7 to 11 cycles. A single record per CDR3 protein comes from TCRdb applying MiXCR to the 5' RACE reads. The sample consists of approximately 880,000 distinct CDR3 sequences, under 50% of them appearing once.

This chain uses TRBV28 with TRBJ2-1; 9 nucleotides match TRBD2. Sequenced: blood. The receptor comes from a man aged 30-40 years in good health. DNA for the CDR3: TGTGCCAGCAGTTCCCGTTTCATGACGACTAGCGGTGGTTGGGATGAGCAGTTCTTC. Encoded protein: CASSSRFMTTSGGWDEQFF.